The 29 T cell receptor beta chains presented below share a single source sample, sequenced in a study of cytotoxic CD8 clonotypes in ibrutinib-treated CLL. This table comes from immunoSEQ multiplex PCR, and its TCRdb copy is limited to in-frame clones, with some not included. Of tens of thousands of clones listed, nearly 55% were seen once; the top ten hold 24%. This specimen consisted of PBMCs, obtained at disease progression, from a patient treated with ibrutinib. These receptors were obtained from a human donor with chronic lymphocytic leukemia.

CDR3 coding DNA: TGTGCCAGCAGTTACTCTAGGTTCCGCAATGAGCAGTTCTTC. Translating gives CASSYSRFRNEQFF. The chain recombines TRBV6-5 with TRBJ2-1; no reliable D call. The germline V and J ends were trimmed by 0 bases and 6 bases, with 9 bases remaining between them. CDR3 length: 14 amino acids. Germline values: CDR1 MNHEY, CDR2 SVGAGI.

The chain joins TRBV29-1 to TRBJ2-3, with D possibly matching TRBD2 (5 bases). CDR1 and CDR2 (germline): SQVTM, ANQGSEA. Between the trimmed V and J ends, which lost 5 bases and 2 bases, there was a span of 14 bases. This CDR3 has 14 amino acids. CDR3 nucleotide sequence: TGCAGCGTTCGATCAACGGGATTCACAGATACGCAGTATTTT. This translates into CSVRSTGFTDTQYF.

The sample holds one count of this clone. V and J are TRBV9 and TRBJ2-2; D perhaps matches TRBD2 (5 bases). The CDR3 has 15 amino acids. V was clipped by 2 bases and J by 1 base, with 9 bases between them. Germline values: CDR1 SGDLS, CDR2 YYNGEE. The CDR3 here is CASSVRSENTGELFF. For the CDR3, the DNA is TGTGCCAGCAGCGTTCGTAGCGAGAACACCGGGGAGCTGTTTTTT.

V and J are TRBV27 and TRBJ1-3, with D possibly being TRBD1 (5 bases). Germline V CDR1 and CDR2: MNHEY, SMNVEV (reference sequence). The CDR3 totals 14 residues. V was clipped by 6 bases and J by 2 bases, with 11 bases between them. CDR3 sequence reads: CASRTPGTGNTIYF. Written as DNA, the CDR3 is TGTGCCAGCAGGACCCCAGGGACTGGAAACACCATATATTTT.

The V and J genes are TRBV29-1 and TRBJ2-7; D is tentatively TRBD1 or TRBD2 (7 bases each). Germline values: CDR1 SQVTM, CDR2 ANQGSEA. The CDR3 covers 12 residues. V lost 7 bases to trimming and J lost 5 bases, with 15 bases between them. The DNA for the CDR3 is TGCAGCGCCGCGGGGGACAGTAACGAGCAGTACTTC. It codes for CSAAGDSNEQYF.

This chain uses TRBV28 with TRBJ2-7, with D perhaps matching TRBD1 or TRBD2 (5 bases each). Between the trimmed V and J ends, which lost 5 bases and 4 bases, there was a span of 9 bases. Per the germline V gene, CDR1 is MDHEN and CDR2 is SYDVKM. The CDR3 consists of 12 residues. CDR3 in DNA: TGTGCCAGCAGTGGGGGAGTGTACGAGCAGTACTTC. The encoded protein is CASSGGVYEQYF.

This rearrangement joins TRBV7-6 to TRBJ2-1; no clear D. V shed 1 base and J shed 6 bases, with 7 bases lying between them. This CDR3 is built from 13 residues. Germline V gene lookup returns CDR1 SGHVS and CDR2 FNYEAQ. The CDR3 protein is CASSLGTSNEQFF. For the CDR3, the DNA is TGTGCCAGCAGCTTAGGCACTTCCAATGAGCAGTTCTTC.

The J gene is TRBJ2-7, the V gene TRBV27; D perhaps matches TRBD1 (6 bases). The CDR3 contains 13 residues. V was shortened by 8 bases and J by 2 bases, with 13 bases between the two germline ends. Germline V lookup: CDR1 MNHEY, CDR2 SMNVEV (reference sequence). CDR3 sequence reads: CASGLGHTYEQYF. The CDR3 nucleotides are TGTGCCAGCGGCCTGGGACACACCTACGAGCAGTACTTC.

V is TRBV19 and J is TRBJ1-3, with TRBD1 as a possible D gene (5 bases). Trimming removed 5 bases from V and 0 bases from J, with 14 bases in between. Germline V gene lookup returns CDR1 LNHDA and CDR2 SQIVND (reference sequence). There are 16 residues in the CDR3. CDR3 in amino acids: CASSARGAVSGNTIYF. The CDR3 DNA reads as TGTGCCAGTAGTGCGAGGGGCGCCGTCTCTGGAAACACCATATATTTT.

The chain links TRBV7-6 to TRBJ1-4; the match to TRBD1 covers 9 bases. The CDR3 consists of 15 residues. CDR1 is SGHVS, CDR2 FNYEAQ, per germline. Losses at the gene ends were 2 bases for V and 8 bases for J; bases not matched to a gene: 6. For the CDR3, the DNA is TGTGCCAGCAGCTTAACAGGGGGCCAAGACGAAAAACTGTTTTTT. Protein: CASSLTGGQDEKLFF.

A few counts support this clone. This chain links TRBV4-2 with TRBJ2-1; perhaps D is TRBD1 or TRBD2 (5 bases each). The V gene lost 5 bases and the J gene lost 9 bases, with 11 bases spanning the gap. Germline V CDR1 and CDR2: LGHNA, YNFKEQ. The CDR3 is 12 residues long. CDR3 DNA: TGTGCCAGCAGCGACTTGGGGGTTGAGCAGTTCTTC. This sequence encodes CASSDLGVEQFF.

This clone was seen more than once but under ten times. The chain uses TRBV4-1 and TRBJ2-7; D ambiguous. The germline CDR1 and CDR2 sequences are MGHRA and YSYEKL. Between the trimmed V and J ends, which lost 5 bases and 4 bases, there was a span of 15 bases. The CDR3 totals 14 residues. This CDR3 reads CASSLEGQPYEQYF. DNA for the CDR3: TGCGCCAGCAGCTTAGAAGGGCAGCCTTACGAGCAGTACTTC.

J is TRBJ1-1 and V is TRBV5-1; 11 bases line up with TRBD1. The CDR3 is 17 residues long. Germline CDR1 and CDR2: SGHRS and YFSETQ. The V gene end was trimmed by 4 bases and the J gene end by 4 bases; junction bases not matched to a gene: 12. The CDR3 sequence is CASSRGTGGEGSTEAFF. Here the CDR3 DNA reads TGCGCCAGCAGCCGTGGGACAGGGGGAGAGGGGAGCACTGAAGCTTTCTTT.

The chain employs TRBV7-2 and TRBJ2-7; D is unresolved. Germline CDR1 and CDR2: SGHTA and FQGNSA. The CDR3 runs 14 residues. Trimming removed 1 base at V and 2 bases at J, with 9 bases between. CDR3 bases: TGTGCCAGCAGCTTAGGGAGTTTACCCTACGAGCAGTACTTC. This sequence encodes CASSLGSLPYEQYF.

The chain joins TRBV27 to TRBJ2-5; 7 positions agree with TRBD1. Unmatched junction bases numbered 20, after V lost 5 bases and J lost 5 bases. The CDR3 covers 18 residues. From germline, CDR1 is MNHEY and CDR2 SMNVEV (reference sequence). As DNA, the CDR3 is TGTGCCAGCAGTGGGGTTATTGACAGGGCCCTAAGTCGGGAGACCCAGTACTTC. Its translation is CASSGVIDRALSRETQYF.

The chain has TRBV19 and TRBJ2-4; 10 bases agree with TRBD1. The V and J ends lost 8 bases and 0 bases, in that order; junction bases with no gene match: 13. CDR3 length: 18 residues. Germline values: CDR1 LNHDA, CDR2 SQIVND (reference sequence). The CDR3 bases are TGTGCCAGTGAGGAGGACAGGGGGTCCTCTCTAGCCAAAAACATTCAGTACTTC. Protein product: CASEEDRGSSLAKNIQYF.

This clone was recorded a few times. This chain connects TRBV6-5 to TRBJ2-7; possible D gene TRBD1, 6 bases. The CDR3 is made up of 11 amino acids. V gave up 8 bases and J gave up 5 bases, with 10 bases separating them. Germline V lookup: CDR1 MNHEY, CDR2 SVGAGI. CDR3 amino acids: CASYSGDEQYF. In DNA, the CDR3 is TGTGCCAGCTATTCAGGGGACGAGCAGTACTTC.

For the CDR3, the DNA is TGTGCCTGGAGCGGACAGGGGCGGAGCGAGCAGTACTTC. Encoded protein: CAWSGQGRSEQYF. The chain couples TRBV30 to TRBJ2-7, with 9 bases lining up with TRBD1. CDR3 length: 13 residues. Germline CDR1 reads GTSNPN; CDR2 reads SVGIG (reference sequence). V lost 3 bases and J lost 6; bases outside the gene matches: 6.

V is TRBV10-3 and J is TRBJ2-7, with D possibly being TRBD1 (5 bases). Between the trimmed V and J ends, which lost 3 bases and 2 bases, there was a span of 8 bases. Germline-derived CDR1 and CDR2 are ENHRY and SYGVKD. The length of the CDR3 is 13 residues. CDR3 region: CAISERGTYEQYF. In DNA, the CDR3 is TGTGCCATCAGTGAAAGGGGAACCTACGAGCAGTACTTC.

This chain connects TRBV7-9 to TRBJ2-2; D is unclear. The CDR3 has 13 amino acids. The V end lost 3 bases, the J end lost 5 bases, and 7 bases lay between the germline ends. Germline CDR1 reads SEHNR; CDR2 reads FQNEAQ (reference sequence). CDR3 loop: CASSFFDTGELFF. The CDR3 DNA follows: TGTGCCAGCAGCTTCTTTGATACCGGGGAGCTGTTTTTT.

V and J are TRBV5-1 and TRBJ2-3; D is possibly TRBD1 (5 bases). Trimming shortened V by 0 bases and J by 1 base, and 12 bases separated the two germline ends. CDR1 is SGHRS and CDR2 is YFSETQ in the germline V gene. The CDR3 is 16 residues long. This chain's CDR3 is CASSLGTGYGTDTQYF. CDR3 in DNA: TGCGCCAGCAGCTTGGGCACAGGTTACGGCACAGATACGCAGTATTTT.

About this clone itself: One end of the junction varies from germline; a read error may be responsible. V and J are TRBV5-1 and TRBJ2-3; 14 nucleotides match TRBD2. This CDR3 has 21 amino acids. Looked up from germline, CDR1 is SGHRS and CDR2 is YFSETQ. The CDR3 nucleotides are TGCGCCAGCAGCTCGGCTGGGTATGGGACTAGCGGGGGCCGGAGCACAGATGCGCAGTATTTT. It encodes CASSSAGYGTSGGRSTDAQYF.

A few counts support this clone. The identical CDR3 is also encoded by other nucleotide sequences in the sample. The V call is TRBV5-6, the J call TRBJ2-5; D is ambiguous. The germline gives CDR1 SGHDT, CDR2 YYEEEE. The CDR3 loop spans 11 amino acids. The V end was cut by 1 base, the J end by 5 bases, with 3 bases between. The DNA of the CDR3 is TGTGCCAGCAGCTTGAGGGAGACCCAGTACTTC. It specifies CASSLRETQYF.

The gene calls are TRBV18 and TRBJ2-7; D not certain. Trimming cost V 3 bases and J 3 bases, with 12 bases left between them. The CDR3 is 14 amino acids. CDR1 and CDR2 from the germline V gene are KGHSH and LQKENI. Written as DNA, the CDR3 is TGTGCCAGCTCACCGGCCAGTTTCCTCTACGAGCAGTACTTC. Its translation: CASSPASFLYEQYF.

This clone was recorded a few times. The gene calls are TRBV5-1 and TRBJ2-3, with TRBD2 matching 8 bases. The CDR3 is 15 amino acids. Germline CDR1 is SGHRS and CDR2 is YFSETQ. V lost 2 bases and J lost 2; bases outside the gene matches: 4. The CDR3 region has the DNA TGCGCCAGCAGCTTACTTAGCGGGGACACAGATACGCAGTATTTT. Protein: CASSLLSGDTDTQYF.

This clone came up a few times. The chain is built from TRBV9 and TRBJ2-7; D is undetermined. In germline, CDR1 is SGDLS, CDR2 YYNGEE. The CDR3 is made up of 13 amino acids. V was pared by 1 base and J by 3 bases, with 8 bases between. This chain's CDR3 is CASSVLPHYEQYF. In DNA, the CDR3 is TGTGCCAGCAGCGTATTGCCCCACTACGAGCAGTACTTC.

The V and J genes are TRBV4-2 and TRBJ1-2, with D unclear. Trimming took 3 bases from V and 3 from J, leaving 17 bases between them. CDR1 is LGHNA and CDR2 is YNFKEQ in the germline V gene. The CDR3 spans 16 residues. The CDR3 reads CASSHQKTGSDYGYTF. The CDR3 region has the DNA TGTGCCAGCAGCCACCAGAAAACGGGGTCGGACTATGGCTACACCTTC.

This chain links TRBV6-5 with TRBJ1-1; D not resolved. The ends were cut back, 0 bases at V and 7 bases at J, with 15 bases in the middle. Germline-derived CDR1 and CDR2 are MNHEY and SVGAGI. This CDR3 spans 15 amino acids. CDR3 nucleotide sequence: TGTGCCAGCAGTTACTCAATTGCTGGGATTGGTGAAGCTTTCTTT. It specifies CASSYSIAGIGEAFF.

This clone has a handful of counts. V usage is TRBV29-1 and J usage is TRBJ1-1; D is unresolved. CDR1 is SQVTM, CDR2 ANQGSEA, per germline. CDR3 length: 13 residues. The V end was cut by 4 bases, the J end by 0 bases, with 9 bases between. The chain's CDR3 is CSVGWVMNTEAFF. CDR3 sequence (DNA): TGCAGCGTTGGATGGGTCATGAACACTGAAGCTTTCTTT.